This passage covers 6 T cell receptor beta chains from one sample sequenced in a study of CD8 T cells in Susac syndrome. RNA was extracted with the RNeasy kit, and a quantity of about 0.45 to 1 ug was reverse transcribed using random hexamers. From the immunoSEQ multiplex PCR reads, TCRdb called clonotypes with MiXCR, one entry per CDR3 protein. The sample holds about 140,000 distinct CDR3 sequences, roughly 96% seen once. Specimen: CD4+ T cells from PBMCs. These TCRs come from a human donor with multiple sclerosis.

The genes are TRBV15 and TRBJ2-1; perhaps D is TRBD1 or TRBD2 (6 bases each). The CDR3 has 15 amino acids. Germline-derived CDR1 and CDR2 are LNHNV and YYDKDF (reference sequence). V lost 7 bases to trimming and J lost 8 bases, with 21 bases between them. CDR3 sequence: CATTKRGWEADEQFF. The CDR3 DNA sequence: TGTGCCACCACCAAGAGGGGGTGGGAGGCCGATGAGCAGTTCTTC. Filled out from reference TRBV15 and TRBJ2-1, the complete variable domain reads DAMVIQNPRYQVTQFGKPVTLSCSQTLNHNVMYWYQQKSSQAPKLLFHYYDKDFNNEADTPDNFQSRRPNTSFCFLDIRSPGLGDTAMYLCATTKRGWEADEQFFGPGTRLTVL.

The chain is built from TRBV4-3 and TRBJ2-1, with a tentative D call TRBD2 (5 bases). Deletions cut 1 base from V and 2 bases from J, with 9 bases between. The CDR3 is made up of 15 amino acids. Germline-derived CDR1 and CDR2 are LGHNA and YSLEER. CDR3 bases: TGCGCCAGCAGCCAAGGGAGGTTAACCTACAATGAGCAGTTCTTC. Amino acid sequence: CASSQGRLTYNEQFF.

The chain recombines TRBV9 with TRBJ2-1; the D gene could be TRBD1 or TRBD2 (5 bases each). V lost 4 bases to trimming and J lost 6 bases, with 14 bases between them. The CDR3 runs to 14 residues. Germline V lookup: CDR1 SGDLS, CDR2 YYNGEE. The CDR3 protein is CASSPHHGGNEQFF. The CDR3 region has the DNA TGTGCCAGCAGCCCCCATCATGGGGGCAATGAGCAGTTCTTC.

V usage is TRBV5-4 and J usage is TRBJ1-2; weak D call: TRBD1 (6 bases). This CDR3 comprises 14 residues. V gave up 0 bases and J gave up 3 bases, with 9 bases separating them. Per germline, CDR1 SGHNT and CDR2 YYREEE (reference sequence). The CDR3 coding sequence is TGTGCCAGCAGCTTGGCCGGGGGCCACTATGGCTACACCTTC. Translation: CASSLAGGHYGYTF.

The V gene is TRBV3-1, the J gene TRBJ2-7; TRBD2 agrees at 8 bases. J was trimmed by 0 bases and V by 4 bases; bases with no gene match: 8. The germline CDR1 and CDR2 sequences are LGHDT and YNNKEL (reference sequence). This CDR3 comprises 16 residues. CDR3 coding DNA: TGTGCCAGCAGCCCCCGGCTAGCGGGCATCTCCTACGAGCAGTACTTC. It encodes CASSPRLAGISYEQYF.

CDR3 in DNA: TGTGCCAGCCTCTCGGCGGGCTCCGAGGAGCAGTACTTC. It yields the protein CASLSAGSEEQYF. V and J are TRBV27 and TRBJ2-7, with a possible D match to TRBD2 (5 bases). V was trimmed by 8 bases and J by 7 bases, leaving 18 bases between them. Germline-derived CDR1 and CDR2 are MNHEY and SMNVEV (reference sequence). This CDR3 is 13 amino acids long.